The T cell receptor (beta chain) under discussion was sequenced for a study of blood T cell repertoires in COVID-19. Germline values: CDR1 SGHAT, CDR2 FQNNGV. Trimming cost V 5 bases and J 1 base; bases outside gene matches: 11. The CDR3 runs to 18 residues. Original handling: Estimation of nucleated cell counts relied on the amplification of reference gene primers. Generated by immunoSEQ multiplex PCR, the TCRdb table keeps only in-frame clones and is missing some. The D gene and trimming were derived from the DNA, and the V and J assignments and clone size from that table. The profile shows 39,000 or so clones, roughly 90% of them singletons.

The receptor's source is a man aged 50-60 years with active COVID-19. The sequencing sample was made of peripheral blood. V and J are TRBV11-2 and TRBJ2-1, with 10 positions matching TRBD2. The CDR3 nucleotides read TGTGCCAGCAGCCTTTATTGGGGTAGCGGGAGGTCCTACAATGAGCAGTTCTTC. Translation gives CASSLYWGSGRSYNEQFF. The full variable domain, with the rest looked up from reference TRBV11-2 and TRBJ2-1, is EAGVAQSPRYKIIEKRQSVAFWCNPISGHATLYWYQQILGQGPKLLIQFQNNGVVDDSQLPKDRFSAERLKGVDSTLKIQPAKLEDSAVYLCASSLYWGSGRSYNEQFFGPGTRLTVL.